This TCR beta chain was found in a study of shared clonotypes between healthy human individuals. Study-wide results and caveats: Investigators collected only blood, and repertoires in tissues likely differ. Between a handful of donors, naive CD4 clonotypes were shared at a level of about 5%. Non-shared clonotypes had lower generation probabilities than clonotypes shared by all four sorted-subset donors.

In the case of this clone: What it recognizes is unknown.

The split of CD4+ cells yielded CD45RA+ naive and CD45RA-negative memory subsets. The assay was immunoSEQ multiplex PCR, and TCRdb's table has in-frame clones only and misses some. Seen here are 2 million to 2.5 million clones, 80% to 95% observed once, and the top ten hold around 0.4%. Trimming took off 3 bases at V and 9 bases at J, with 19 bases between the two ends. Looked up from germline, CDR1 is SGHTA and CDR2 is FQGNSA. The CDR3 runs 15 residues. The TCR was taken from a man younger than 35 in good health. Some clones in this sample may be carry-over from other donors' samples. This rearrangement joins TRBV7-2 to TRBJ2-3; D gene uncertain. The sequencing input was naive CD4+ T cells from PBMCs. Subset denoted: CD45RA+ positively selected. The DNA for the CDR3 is TGTGCCAGCAGCTTTAAGCCGGTCACTCCTGGGACGCAGTATTTT. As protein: CASSFKPVTPGTQYF.